This TCR beta chain is from a study of monozygotic twins with inflammatory bowel disease. Each of TCRalpha and TCRbeta cDNA went through two nested PCRs, lasting 16 and 9 cycles. TCRdb reprocessed the 5' RACE reads, with one entry per CDR3 protein and no DNA. The sample totals about 450,000 distinct CDR3 sequences. Study findings and constraints: With inverse Simpson as the measure, TCRbeta diversity was lower in IBD patients than in healthy co-twins.

From germline, CDR1 is SGHKS and CDR2 YYEKEE (reference sequence). The CDR3 length is 15 residues. In regard to this clonotype: Its specificity is unknown.

Material: blood. The origin of this receptor is a human donor with ulcerative colitis or Crohn's disease, or a healthy co-twin of an affected twin (not recorded which). The V and J genes are TRBV5-5 and TRBJ2-2. The CDR3: CASSFEVRGTGELFF.